What follows are 5 T cell receptor beta chains derived from one specimen sequenced in a study of T cell changes during pregnancy in multiple sclerosis. Sequenced by immunoSEQ multiplex PCR; TCRdb stores in-frame clones only, minus some. The table has around 35,000 clones, approximately 92% seen once. The sequenced sample consisted of PBMCs (not recorded whether the cells were cultured). The source is a female donor with multiple sclerosis, enrolled in a pregnancy study.

This chain connects TRBV6-5 to TRBJ1-4; 7 bases are shared with TRBD1. CDR3 size: 16 residues. Germline V gene lookup returns CDR1 MNHEY and CDR2 SVGAGI. With V trimmed by 0 bases and J by 10 bases, 11 bases remained unmatched. For the CDR3, the DNA is TGTGCCAGCAGTTACTCGCTCGGGAACCACAGGGGAAAACTGTTTTTT. As protein: CASSYSLGNHRGKLFF.

This sequence joins TRBV2 and TRBJ2-7; 9 bases map to TRBD1. This CDR3 is built from 15 residues. Germline CDR1 is SNHLY and CDR2 is FYNNEI. The J segment lost 7 bases and the V segment lost 7 bases, leaving 14 bases of the junction unmatched. The CDR3 coding sequence is TGTGCCAGCACCGGCAAACAGGGGGCGCCCGGAGAGCAGTACTTC. Its translation: CASTGKQGAPGEQYF.

This chain uses TRBV5-1 with TRBJ1-2; TRBD1 might be the D (5 bases). The CDR3 has 16 amino acids. From germline, CDR1 is SGHRS and CDR2 YFSETQ. Trimming pared 1 base from V and 8 bases from J, leaving 21 bases between. In DNA, the CDR3 is TGCGCCAGCAGCTTGAAAATACAGGCGGCCCAGGGAGGCTACACCTTC. This codes for CASSLKIQAAQGGYTF.

The chain is built from TRBV5-1 and TRBJ2-7; 11 bases line up with TRBD2. Germline lookup yields CDR1 SGHRS and CDR2 YFSETQ. J was trimmed by 5 bases and V by 3 bases; bases with no gene match: 7. This CDR3 comprises 15 residues. The CDR3 protein is CASSSTGTSGNEQYF. DNA of the CDR3: TGCGCCAGCAGCTCAACTGGGACTAGCGGAAACGAGCAGTACTTC.

The chain has TRBV5-1 and TRBJ2-7; maybe TRBD2 (5 bases). Germline CDR1 reads SGHRS; CDR2 reads YFSETQ. The V and J ends lost 0 bases and 2 bases respectively, with 6 bases between them. The CDR3 runs 13 residues. CDR3: CASSLGGTYEQYF. The CDR3, as DNA: TGCGCCAGCAGCTTGGGAGGGACCTACGAGCAGTACTTC.